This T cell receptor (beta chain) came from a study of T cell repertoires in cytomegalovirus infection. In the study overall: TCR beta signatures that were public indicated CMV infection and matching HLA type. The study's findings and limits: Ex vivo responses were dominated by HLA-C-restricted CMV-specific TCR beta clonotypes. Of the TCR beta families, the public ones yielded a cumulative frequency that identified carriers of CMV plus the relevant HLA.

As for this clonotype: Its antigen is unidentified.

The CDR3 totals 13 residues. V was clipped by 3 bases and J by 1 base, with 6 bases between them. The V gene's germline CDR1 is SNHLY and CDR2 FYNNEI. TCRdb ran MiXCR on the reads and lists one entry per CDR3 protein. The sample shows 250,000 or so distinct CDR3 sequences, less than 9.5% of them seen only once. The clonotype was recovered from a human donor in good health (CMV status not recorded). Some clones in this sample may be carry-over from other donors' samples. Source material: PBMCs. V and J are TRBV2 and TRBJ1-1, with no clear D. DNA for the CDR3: TGTGCCAGCAGTGATGGCAAGAACACTGAAGCTTTCTTT. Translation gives CASSDGKNTEAFF.